The T cell receptor beta chain under discussion was sequenced for a study of blood T cell repertoires in COVID-19. Overall study: Sites in the United States, Italy and Spain provided acute and convalescent COVID-19 samples. The cDNA or gDNA used as material had been derived from T cells, B-cell-depleted T cells, or PBMCs.

Participant reports of clinical history set cohort assignment. As processed by the authors: The assay estimated nucleated cells by amplifying reference gene primers. The table came from immunoSEQ multiplex PCR; TCRdb's copy has only in-frame clones and leaves some out. Clone size and V and J calls were adopted from that table, with D and trimming inferred from the DNA. Found here are a few hundred thousand clones, under 90% of them singletons; the top ten hold over 9%. Sequences were obtained from PBMCs or T cells enriched from blood (not recorded which). The clonotype was recovered from a woman aged 25 to 39 who had recovered from COVID-19.

CDR3 in amino acids: CASSLSVPGLAFGEQFF. In DNA form, the CDR3 reads TGTGCCAGCAGTTTGTCTGTCCCGGGACTAGCGTTTGGTGAGCAGTTCTTC. The chain combines TRBV27 with TRBJ2-1, with 10 bases aligning to TRBD2. The CDR3 consists of 17 residues. Looked up from germline, CDR1 is MNHEY and CDR2 is SMNVEV (reference sequence). V was clipped by 3 bases and J by 9 bases; unmatched bases: 14.